Following are 27 T cell receptor beta chains from one sample sequenced in a study of radiation and T cells in renal cell carcinoma. Using immunoSEQ multiplex PCR, the repertoire was profiled, and TCRdb retains in-frame clones only, with some absent. The sample records over 60,000 clones, approximately 87% being singletons. Time point defined: blood 4 weeks post-SBRT, at nephrectomy. Described treatment: 15 Gy SBRT to primary tumor, nephrectomy 4 weeks later. The specimen comprised blood, sampled from a patient whose treatment included radiotherapy and nephrectomy. These receptors all stem from an older woman with renal cell carcinoma.

The chain couples TRBV9 to TRBJ2-3, with 10 bases lining up with TRBD2. With 2 bases clipped from V and 4 bases from J, the junction kept 7 bases outside the gene matches. Germline CDR1 reads SGDLS; CDR2 reads YYNGEE. This CDR3 region has 16 residues. The CDR3 DNA is TGTGCCAGCAGCGTCCCGCGAGCGGGGGGGCCAGATACGCAGTATTTT. Protein sequence: CASSVPRAGGPDTQYF.

V and J are TRBV5-1 and TRBJ2-6; D perhaps matches TRBD1 (6 bases). This CDR3 is 15 amino acids long. V gave up 3 bases and J gave up 2 bases, with 9 bases separating them. From germline, CDR1 is SGHRS and CDR2 YFSETQ. CDR3 sequence: CASSSQGAGANVLTF. In DNA form, the CDR3 reads TGCGCCAGCAGCTCACAGGGAGCTGGGGCCAACGTCCTGACTTTC. Drawing the rest from reference TRBV5-1 and TRBJ2-6, the complete variable domain is KAGVTQTPRYLIKTRGQQVTLSCSPISGHRSVSWYQQTPGQGLQFLFEYFSETQRNKGNFPGRFSGRQFSNSRSEMNVSTLELGDSALYLCASSSQGAGANVLTFGAGSRLTVL.

The chain uses TRBV9 and TRBJ2-1; 9 bases line up with TRBD2. J gave up 9 bases and V 2 bases, and 9 bases lay outside the gene matches. Looked up from germline, CDR1 is SGDLS and CDR2 is YYNGEE. CDR3 length: 15 amino acids. CDR3 coding DNA: TGTGCCAGCAGCGTCTCCGGGACTAGCAACGGTGAGCAGTTCTTC. It codes for CASSVSGTSNGEQFF.

The genes are TRBV9 and TRBJ2-1; 7 bases map to TRBD2. J gave up 6 bases and V 3 bases, and 9 bases lay outside the gene matches. This CDR3 contains 15 residues. Germline CDR1 and CDR2: SGDLS and YYNGEE. The CDR3 region has the DNA TGTGCCAGCAGCGCCAGCGGGACCTGGGGCAATGAGCAGTTCTTC. Residues: CASSASGTWGNEQFF. The full variable domain, rest sourced from reference TRBV9 and TRBJ2-1, is DSGVTQTPKHLITATGQRVTLRCSPRSGDLSVYWYQQSLDQGLQFLIQYYNGEERAKGNILERFSAQQFPDLHSELNLSSLELGDSALYFCASSASGTWGNEQFFGPGTRLTVL.

The V gene is TRBV6-1, the J gene TRBJ1-6; tentative D call: TRBD1 (5 bases). Germline loops: CDR1 MNHNS, CDR2 SASEGT. V lost 2 bases and J 13 bases, leaving 12 bases between the germline ends. The CDR3 has 13 amino acids. CDR3 coding DNA: TGTGCCAGCAGTGAACAAGACAGCAGGCCCCTCCACTTT. Its translation is CASSEQDSRPLHF.

Note on this clone: This sample includes further DNA sequences coding for the same CDR3. The chain couples TRBV5-1 to TRBJ2-7; D call uncertain. In germline, CDR1 is SGHRS, CDR2 YFSETQ. This CDR3 comprises 12 residues. V lost 0 bases and J 3 bases, leaving 4 bases between the germline ends. CDR3 loop: CASSLEGYEQYF. The CDR3 nucleotides read TGCGCCAGCAGCTTGGAGGGCTACGAGCAGTACTTC.

The gene calls are TRBV29-1 and TRBJ2-5; no clear D. Germline assignment: CDR1 SQVTM and CDR2 ANQGSEA. There are 14 residues in the CDR3. V was pared by 5 bases and J by 5 bases, with 18 bases between. CDR3 bases: TGCAGCGTTTTATTCCTCGACAAGCTGGAGACCCAGTACTTC. Translated, it gives CSVLFLDKLETQYF. Based on the CDR3 plus reference TRBV29-1 and TRBJ2-5, the full variable domain is SAVISQKPSRDICQRGTSLTIQCQVDSQVTMMFWYRQQPGQSLTLIATANQGSEATYESGFVIDKFPISRPNLTFSTLTVSNMSPEDSSIYLCSVLFLDKLETQYFGPGTRLLVL.

At least ten counts were recorded for this clone. This sequence joins TRBV7-9 and TRBJ1-1; D uncertain. Trimming took 1 base from V and 8 from J, leaving 14 bases between them. The germline CDR1 and CDR2 sequences are SEHNR and FQNEAQ (reference sequence). This CDR3 spans 14 amino acids. Here the CDR3 DNA reads TGTGCCAGCAGCTTAGACGGCGGCCCTGAGGAAGCTTTCTTT. Amino acids: CASSLDGGPEEAFF.

This chain connects TRBV6-1 to TRBJ1-5, with D perhaps matching TRBD1 (5 bases). V was shortened by 5 bases and J by 2 bases, with 10 bases between the two germline ends. Germline CDR1 reads MNHNS; CDR2 reads SASEGT. The CDR3 loop spans 14 amino acids. In DNA form, the CDR3 reads TGTGCCAGCAGTAGTGGGACCGGCAATCAGCCCCAGCATTTT. Translation: CASSSGTGNQPQHF.

CDR3 in amino acids: CASSQGGPPGELFF. CDR3 DNA: TGTGCCAGCAGCCAAGGGGGTCCCCCCGGGGAGCTGTTTTTT. The chain has TRBV7-3 and TRBJ2-2, with D perhaps TRBD1 (6 bases). Trimming cost V 5 bases and J 6 bases, with 13 bases left between them. CDR3 size: 14 residues. Germline loops: CDR1 SGHTA, CDR2 FQGTGA.

This sequence joins TRBV28 and TRBJ2-3; 12 bases agree with TRBD2. V was pared by 6 bases and J by 0 bases, with 10 bases of the junction left unmatched. CDR1 is MDHEN and CDR2 is SYDVKM in the germline V gene. The CDR3 covers 18 residues. CDR3 nucleotides: TGTGCCAGCAGACTAGCGGGGGGACCGACTACCAGCACAGATACGCAGTATTTT. The encoded protein is CASRLAGGPTTSTDTQYF.

This chain links TRBV6-5 with TRBJ2-1; the D gene could be TRBD1 or TRBD2 (5 bases each). V was shortened by 7 bases and J by 7 bases, with 20 bases between the two germline ends. CDR1 is MNHEY and CDR2 is SVGAGI in the germline V gene. This CDR3 is 15 amino acids long. The CDR3, as DNA: TGTGCCAGCACCGTGGGGGTGGTTGGGGGTAATGAGCAGTTCTTC. This encodes CASTVGVVGGNEQFF.

This chain connects TRBV6-5 to TRBJ2-7; unclear D gene. Trimming cost V 7 bases and J 1 base, with 14 bases left between them. From germline, CDR1 is MNHEY and CDR2 SVGAGI. The CDR3 has 14 amino acids. The CDR3 is CASIPTAGSYEQYF. The DNA of the CDR3 is TGTGCCAGCATCCCCACCGCAGGTTCCTACGAGCAGTACTTC.

This clone has just a few counts. The chain couples TRBV6-1 to TRBJ2-2; D unclear. This CDR3 is built from 13 residues. Deletions cut 1 base from V and 5 bases from J, with 5 bases between. Looked up from germline, CDR1 is MNHNS and CDR2 is SASEGT. CDR3 in DNA: TGTGCCAGCAGTGAAGAGGGAACCGGGGAGCTGTTTTTT. This encodes CASSEEGTGELFF.

J is TRBJ1-5 and V is TRBV6-5; D call uncertain. Germline loops: CDR1 MNHEY, CDR2 SVGAGI. V was clipped by 2 bases and J by 6 bases, with 11 bases between them. The CDR3 is made up of 14 amino acids. The CDR3 DNA follows: TGTGCCAGCAGTTACCCAAGATTGGGTCAGCCCCAGCATTTT. Protein: CASSYPRLGQPQHF.

This clone has only one observation. CDR3 protein: CASSAGGTATYEQYF. CDR3 bases: TGTGCCAGCAGTGCCGGTGGGACAGCAACCTACGAGCAGTACTTC. This chain uses TRBV6-5 with TRBJ2-7; 7 positions match TRBD1. CDR1 and CDR2 (germline): MNHEY, SVGAGI. The CDR3 has 15 residues. With V trimmed by 5 bases and J by 2 bases, 9 bases remained unmatched.

The chain couples TRBV4-3 to TRBJ2-2, with D possibly matching TRBD2 (6 bases). Trimming shortened V by 4 bases and J by 0 bases, and 12 bases separated the two germline ends. The germline CDR1 and CDR2 sequences are LGHNA and YSLEER. The CDR3 is 16 amino acids. CDR3 DNA sequence: TGCGCCAGCAGCCCCGAGCGGGCCACGAACACCGGGGAGCTGTTTTTT. Amino acids: CASSPERATNTGELFF.

The J gene is TRBJ1-2, the V gene TRBV28; a weak D match, TRBD1 (5 bases). The V gene lost 6 bases and the J gene lost 8 bases, with 16 bases spanning the gap. This CDR3 contains 13 residues. Germline V CDR1 and CDR2: MDHEN, SYDVKM. CDR3 residues: CASSPSRYRGYTF. CDR3 bases: TGTGCCAGCAGCCCCTCCCGTTACAGGGGCTACACCTTC.

This clone was observed a handful of times. The rearrangement uses TRBV19 and TRBJ1-3; TRBD1 agrees at 9 bases. CDR1 is LNHDA, CDR2 SQIVND, per germline (reference sequence). V was clipped by 6 bases and J by 7 bases; unmatched bases: 10. The CDR3 has 15 residues. CDR3 nucleotide sequence: TGTGCCAGTAGGGCCCCGGGACAGGGAAGGAACACCATATATTTT. It specifies CASRAPGQGRNTIYF.

This chain links TRBV30 with TRBJ1-2; unclear D gene. The length of the CDR3 is 12 residues. Germline V lookup: CDR1 GTSNPN, CDR2 SVGIG (reference sequence). V was trimmed by 2 bases and J by 2 bases, leaving 6 bases between them. The CDR3 region is CAWSPGNYGYTF. For the CDR3, the DNA is TGTGCCTGGAGTCCGGGAAACTATGGCTACACCTTC.

V is TRBV7-6 and J is TRBJ2-2; no clear D. CDR3 size: 15 residues. Trimming pared 1 base from V and 4 bases from J, leaving 10 bases between. Per germline, CDR1 SGHVS and CDR2 FNYEAQ. The CDR3 DNA sequence: TGTGCCAGCAGCTTAGTACAGCCAGCCACCGGGGAGCTGTTTTTT. It encodes CASSLVQPATGELFF.

The rearrangement uses TRBV7-9 and TRBJ2-7; 9 nucleotides match TRBD2. V dropped 5 bases and J dropped 3; count of bases not matched to a gene: 14. The germline V gene has CDR1 SEHNR and CDR2 FQNEAQ (reference sequence). CDR3 size: 17 residues. The CDR3 sequence: CASSGAGRASGIYEQYF. The CDR3 bases are TGTGCCAGCAGCGGAGCTGGCCGGGCTAGCGGGATCTACGAGCAGTACTTC. Together with reference TRBV7-9 and TRBJ2-7, the CDR3 gives the full variable domain: DTGVSQNPRHKITKRGQNVTFRCDPISEHNRLYWYRQTLGQGPEFLTYFQNEAQLEKSRLLSDRFSAERPKGSFSTLEIQRTEQGDSAMYLCASSGAGRASGIYEQYFGPGTRLTVT.

The chain links TRBV7-2 to TRBJ1-5; D not certain. This CDR3 region has 12 residues. The germline V gene has CDR1 SGHTA and CDR2 FQGNSA. Trimming removed 3 bases at V and 4 bases at J, with 4 bases between. The CDR3 loop reads CASSFFNQPQHF. The DNA for the CDR3 is TGTGCCAGCAGCTTCTTTAATCAGCCCCAGCATTTT.

The CDR3 protein is CASSSGGGRHTEAFF. DNA for the CDR3: TGTGCCAGCTCCTCTGGAGGGGGTCGGCACACTGAAGCTTTCTTT. V gene TRBV18 combines with J gene TRBJ1-1, with D possibly TRBD1 on 6 matching bases. The CDR3 is 15 amino acids. The V end was cut by 6 bases, the J end by 3 bases, with 17 bases between. The germline CDR1 and CDR2 sequences are KGHSH and LQKENI.

The rearrangement uses TRBV6-5 and TRBJ1-2; D remains unclear. The V end lost 4 bases, the J end lost 11 bases, and 17 bases lay between the germline ends. The CDR3 extends over 13 amino acids. The germline V gene has CDR1 MNHEY and CDR2 SVGAGI. CDR3 residues: CASSSQYLSGYTF. The CDR3 bases are TGTGCCAGCAGTTCCCAATACCTCTCCGGGTACACCTTC.

The chain recombines TRBV10-3 with TRBJ2-2, with D unclear. The CDR3 is 16 residues long. V was clipped by 2 bases and J by 1 base, with 11 bases between them. Germline V lookup: CDR1 ENHRY, CDR2 SYGVKD. The CDR3 DNA is TGTGCCATCAGTGAGCGACACGGCCAGAACACCGGGGAGCTGTTTTTT. Translated, it gives CAISERHGQNTGELFF.

The chain employs TRBV5-1 and TRBJ2-3; no reliable D call. CDR1 SGHRS and CDR2 YFSETQ come from the germline V gene. V lost 3 bases, J lost 0 bases, and 20 bases lay in between. This CDR3 region has 18 residues. CDR3 in amino acids: CASSSAPISAASTDTQYF. CDR3 bases: TGCGCCAGCAGCTCCGCCCCGATTTCGGCTGCTAGCACAGATACGCAGTATTTT.